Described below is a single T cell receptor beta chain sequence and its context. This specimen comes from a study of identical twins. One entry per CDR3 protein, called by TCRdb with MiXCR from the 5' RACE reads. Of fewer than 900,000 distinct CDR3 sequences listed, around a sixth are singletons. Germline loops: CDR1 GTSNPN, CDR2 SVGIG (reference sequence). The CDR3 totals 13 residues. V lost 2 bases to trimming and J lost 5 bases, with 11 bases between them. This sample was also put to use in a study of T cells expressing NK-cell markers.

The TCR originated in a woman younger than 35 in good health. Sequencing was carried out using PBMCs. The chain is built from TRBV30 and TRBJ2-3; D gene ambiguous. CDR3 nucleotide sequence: TGTGCCTGGAGTACGGTTCCCATAGATACGCAGTATTTT. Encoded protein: CAWSTVPIDTQYF.